This note documents a single TCR beta chain sequence. The sample has other DNA sequences that encode this CDR3 too. The data originate from a study of OX40 agonist ivuxolimab in advanced cancers. The protocol was immunoSEQ multiplex PCR, while the TCRdb copy is restricted to in-frame clones and leaves out a portion. The table shows about 80,000 clones, with more than 90% occurring only once. The CDR3 covers 13 residues. Germline CDR1 and CDR2: SEHNR and FQNEAQ (reference sequence). Trimming removed 1 base at V and 2 bases at J, with 4 bases between. This rearrangement joins TRBV7-9 to TRBJ2-3; D is uncertain. This TCR came from an adult with an advanced solid tumor such as melanoma, head and neck, liver or kidney cancer. This material consisted of CD4+ or CD8+ T cells sorted from blood, taken in a trial of the OX40 agonist ivuxolimab. CDR3 coding DNA: TGTGCCAGCAGCTTAGACTCCACAGATACGCAGTATTTT. Translation gives CASSLDSTDTQYF.